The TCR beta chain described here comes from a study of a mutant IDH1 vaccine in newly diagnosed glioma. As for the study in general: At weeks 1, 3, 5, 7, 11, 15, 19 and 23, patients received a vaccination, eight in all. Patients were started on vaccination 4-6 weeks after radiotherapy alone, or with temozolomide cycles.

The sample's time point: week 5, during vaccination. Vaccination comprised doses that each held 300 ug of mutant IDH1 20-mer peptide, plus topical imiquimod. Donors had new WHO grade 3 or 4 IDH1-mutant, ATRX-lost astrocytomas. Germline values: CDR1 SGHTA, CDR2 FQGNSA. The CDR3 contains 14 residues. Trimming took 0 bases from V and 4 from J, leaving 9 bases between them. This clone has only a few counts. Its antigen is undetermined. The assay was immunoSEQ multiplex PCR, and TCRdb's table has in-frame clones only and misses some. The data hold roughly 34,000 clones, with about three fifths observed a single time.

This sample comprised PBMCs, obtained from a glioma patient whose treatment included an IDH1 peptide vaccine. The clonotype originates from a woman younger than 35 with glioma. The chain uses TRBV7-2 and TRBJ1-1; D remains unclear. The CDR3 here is CASSLAGFATEAFF. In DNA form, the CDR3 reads TGTGCCAGCAGCTTAGCGGGGTTTGCCACTGAAGCTTTCTTT.